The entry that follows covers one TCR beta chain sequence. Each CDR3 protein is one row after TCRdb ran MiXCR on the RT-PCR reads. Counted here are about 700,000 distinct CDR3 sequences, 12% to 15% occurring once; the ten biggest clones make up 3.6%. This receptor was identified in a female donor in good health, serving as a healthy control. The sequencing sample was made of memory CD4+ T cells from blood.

CDR3 nucleotides: TGCAGCGCCCGGACAGGGGGGAGCATTCAGTACTTC. It yields the protein CSARTGGSIQYF. The chain uses TRBV29-1 and TRBJ2-4; 10 bases are a match to TRBD1. The trim removed 7 bases at V and 9 bases at J, leaving 6 bases unmatched. This CDR3 region has 12 residues. From germline, CDR1 is SQVTM and CDR2 ANQGSEA. Together with reference TRBV29-1 and TRBJ2-4, the CDR3 gives the full variable domain: SAVISQKPSRDICQRGTSLTIQCQVDSQVTMMFWYRQQPGQSLTLIATANQGSEATYESGFVIDKFPISRPNLTFSTLTVSNMSPEDSSIYLCSARTGGSIQYFGAGTRLSVL.